These T cell receptor beta chains were read from a single sample in a study of blood T cell repertoires in COVID-19. This table comes from immunoSEQ multiplex PCR, and its TCRdb copy is limited to in-frame clones, with some not included. The profile shows approximately 150,000 clones, 65% to 80% of them singletons. Sequencing input: peripheral blood. The source is a woman aged 55-70 years with acute or convalescent COVID-19. The CDR3 runs from the conserved cysteine through the conserved F or W. The D gene is left open where the match is weak. Clone size appears in some rows only: once, few, many, or a class for an expanded clone.

CDR3 length	J gene	clone size	D gene	V gene	CDR3 protein	CDR3 DNA
16	TRBJ2-5	once	TRBD2	TRBV28	CASSNSGRPRGETQYF	TGTGCCAGCAGTAATAGCGGGAGGCCTCGGGGGGAGACCCAGTACTTC
14	TRBJ1-1	-	-	TRBV5-1	CASSLGTANTEAFF	TGCGCCAGCAGCTTGGGTACAGCTAACACTGAAGCTTTCTTT
14	TRBJ2-1	-	TRBD2	TRBV10-3	CATSTSGRANEQFF	TGTGCCACCAGTACTAGCGGGAGGGCCAATGAGCAGTTCTTC
13	TRBJ1-5	-	TRBD1	TRBV28	CASTPDRARPQHF	TGTGCCAGCACCCCGGACAGGGCACGACCCCAGCATTTT
18	TRBJ2-3	-	TRBD2	TRBV30	CAWTLGPYAGGSTDTQYF	TGTGCCTGGACCCTGGGTCCTTACGCGGGAGGTAGCACAGATACGCAGTATTTT
13	TRBJ1-2	-	TRBD1	TRBV27	CASSPWDRGVYTF	TGTGCCAGCAGCCCTTGGGACAGGGGAGTCTACACCTTC
11	TRBJ1-5	-	-	TRBV28	CASKWPSPQHF	TGTGCCAGCAAGTGGCCCTCACCCCAGCATTTT
15	TRBJ2-5	once	TRBD1	TRBV5-1	CASSYGTGRQETQYF	TGCGCCAGCAGCTACGGGACAGGCCGTCAAGAGACCCAGTACTTC
14	TRBJ2-1	once	-	TRBV4-1	CASSQVGTYNEQFF	TGCGCCAGCAGCCAAGTCGGGACCTACAATGAGCAGTTCTTC
14	TRBJ2-5	few	-	TRBV28	CASTHKEAKETQYF	TGTGCCAGCACCCACAAAGAGGCCAAAGAGACCCAGTACTTC
16	TRBJ2-1	-	-	TRBV14	CASSQASAPEVNEQFF	TGTGCCAGCAGCCAAGCTTCAGCCCCGGAGGTCAATGAGCAGTTCTTC
17	TRBJ1-6	-	-	TRBV4-1	CASSQEQGFSYNSPLHF	TGCGCCAGCAGCCAGGAGCAGGGGTTTTCCTATAATTCACCCCTCCACTTT
16	TRBJ1-2	-	TRBD1	TRBV3-1/TRBV3-2	CASSQVGTGDTGGYTF	TGTGCCAGCAGCCAAGTGGGGACAGGTGATACGGGTGGCTACACCTTC
16	TRBJ1-6	-	-	TRBV5-1	CASRSRGINYNSPLHF	TGCGCCAGCAGGTCAAGGGGGATTAACTATAATTCACCCCTCCACTTT
13	TRBJ1-4	few	-	TRBV12-3/TRBV12-4	CASRFERAEKLFF	TGTGCCAGCAGGTTCGAGAGGGCTGAAAAACTGTTTTTT